This T cell receptor beta chain comes out of a study of cytomegalovirus exposure and HLA in healthy donors. The CDR3 has 14 amino acids. Germline CDR1 reads MRHNA; CDR2 reads SNTAGT. Trimming took 3 bases from V and 9 from J; bases not matched to a gene: 2. In the PCR, 60 Vbeta and 13 Jbeta primers were used. Assay used: immunoSEQ multiplex PCR; TCRdb lists only in-frame clones, some missing. The data show 200,000 to 250,000 clones, with about 80% seen just once and around 5.4% held by the top ten. Findings and limits, study-wide: Reportedly, TCR beta sequences accurately predicted HLA-A and HLA-B alleles in most subjects.

As concerns this clone: What it binds is not known.

This receptor was identified in a woman aged 40-49 years in good health and CMV-seropositive. The chain has TRBV6-4 and TRBJ2-1, with 13 nucleotides matching TRBD2. The sample taken for sequencing was PBMCs. The DNA of the CDR3 is TGTGCCAGCAGTGAACTAGCGGGAGGGGGTGAGCAGTTCTTC. This translates into CASSELAGGGEQFF.